These 21 T cell receptor beta chains came from one sample sequenced in a study of T cell responses to AZD1222 COVID-19 vaccine (dated by TCRdb to 2020 to 2022). The protocol used for the library was the immunoSEQ multiplex PCR assay. TCRdb's version of the immuneACCESS table is confined to in-frame rearrangements and falls short of the full clone set. An unresolved V gene accounts for under half of the shortfall where checked; the remainder is of unknown origin. The sample table shows about 180,000 clones, and 85% to 90% are seen once. The ten largest clones represent approximately 8% of the sample. The time point label, read with the paper, signifies: baseline before first vaccination. The input for sequencing was peripheral blood, taken on day 0 of AZD1222 vaccination. All receptors derive from an adult in good health.

The genes are TRBV4-2 and TRBJ1-5; D may be TRBD1 (5 bases). V gave up 1 base and J gave up 6 bases, with 16 bases separating them. There are 16 residues in the CDR3. Germline-derived CDR1 and CDR2 are LGHNA and YNFKEQ. The CDR3, as DNA: TGTGCCAGCAGCCAAGTTGGCCAGGGAATCGGTCAGCCCCAGCATTTT. Its translation is CASSQVGQGIGQPQHF.

This clone turned up a few times. The chain links TRBV6-5 to TRBJ2-2; perhaps D is TRBD1 or TRBD2 (7 bases each). Germline V gives CDR1 MNHEY, CDR2 SVGAGI. Trimming removed 5 bases at V and 6 bases at J, with 16 bases between. The CDR3 loop spans 15 amino acids. The chain's CDR3 is CASSPQGGVPGELFF. The CDR3 region has the DNA TGTGCCAGCAGTCCCCAGGGGGGGGTCCCCGGGGAGCTGTTTTTT.

The V and J genes are TRBV28 and TRBJ1-2; 7 nucleotides line up with TRBD1. Trimming cost V 6 bases and J 5 bases; bases outside gene matches: 0. The CDR3 totals 11 residues. Per germline, CDR1 MDHEN and CDR2 SYDVKM. DNA for the CDR3: TGTGCCAGCAGGACAGGGTATGGCTACACCTTC. Translating gives CASRTGYGYTF.

The V and J genes are TRBV5-6 and TRBJ1-5, with unresolved D. This CDR3 has 16 amino acids. The germline V gene has CDR1 SGHDT and CDR2 YYEEEE. V was trimmed by 2 bases and J by 0 bases, leaving 12 bases between them. The CDR3 DNA follows: TGTGCCAGCAGCTTTGGGCCCGGGGATAGCAATCAGCCCCAGCATTTT. Translating gives CASSFGPGDSNQPQHF.

The chain combines TRBV7-8 with TRBJ2-3, with D unclear. CDR1 and CDR2 (germline): SGHVS, FQNEAQ. The CDR3 extends over 15 amino acids. Between the trimmed V and J ends, which lost 1 base and 3 bases, there was a span of 11 bases. The CDR3 bases are TGTGCCAGCAGCTTAGGACGACGAGAAACAGATACGCAGTATTTT. This gives the protein CASSLGRRETDTQYF.

The V and J genes are TRBV7-6 and TRBJ2-5, with 10 bases matching TRBD1. V was pared by 0 bases and J by 5 bases, with 9 bases of the junction left unmatched. Per the germline V gene, CDR1 is SGHVS and CDR2 is FNYEAQ. The CDR3 consists of 17 residues. CDR3 coding DNA: TGTGCCAGCAGCTTAGCGAAAGGGGACAGGGGTTGGGAGACCCAGTACTTC. It encodes CASSLAKGDRGWETQYF.

The chain uses TRBV5-6 and TRBJ1-2; D is ambiguous. This CDR3 comprises 15 residues. V shed 4 bases and J shed 6 bases, with 19 bases lying between them. Germline CDR1 SGHDT, CDR2 YYEEEE. The CDR3 nucleotides read TGTGCCAGCAGCCCCGATGGGAGGGAACTCGATGGCTACACCTTC. Its translation is CASSPDGRELDGYTF. The complete variable domain, with remaining parts taken from reference TRBV5-6 and TRBJ1-2, reads DAGVTQSPTHLIKTRGQQVTLRCSPKSGHDTVSWYQQALGQGPQFIFQYYEEEERQRGNFPDRFSGHQFPNYSSELNVNALLLGDSALYLCASSPDGRELDGYTFGSGTRLTVV.

The CDR3 is CASSSLAGGLTDTQYF. CDR3 bases: TGTGCCAGCAGCTCGCTAGCGGGGGGCCTCACAGATACGCAGTATTTT. The rearrangement links TRBV9 to TRBJ2-3, with TRBD2 matching 11 bases. From germline, CDR1 is SGDLS and CDR2 YYNGEE. The CDR3 contains 16 residues. V was pared by 4 bases and J by 2 bases, with 6 bases of the junction left unmatched.

The chain recombines TRBV5-1 with TRBJ1-4; 9 bases are a match to TRBD1. The CDR3 covers 16 residues. J lost 7 bases, V lost 2 bases, and 9 bases had no gene match. Germline loops: CDR1 SGHRS, CDR2 YFSETQ. The CDR3, as DNA: TGCGCCAGCAGCTTTTCCGGGACAGGGAAGACTGAAAAACTGTTTTTT. Its translation: CASSFSGTGKTEKLFF.

V gene TRBV30 combines with J gene TRBJ1-1; TRBD1 agrees at 8 bases. Germline V gives CDR1 GTSNPN, CDR2 SVGIG (reference sequence). The V gene end was trimmed by 8 bases and the J gene end by 0 bases; junction bases not matched to a gene: 5. CDR3 length: 13 amino acids. The CDR3 spells CARWDRMNTEAFF. In DNA, the CDR3 is TGTGCCCGATGGGACAGGATGAACACTGAAGCTTTCTTT. Drawing the rest from reference TRBV30 and TRBJ1-1, the complete variable domain is SQTIHQWPATLVQPVGSPLSLECTVEGTSNPNLYWYRQAAGRGLQLLFYSVGIGQISSEVPQNLSASRPQDRQFILSSKKLLLSDSGFYLCARWDRMNTEAFFGQGTRLTVV.

The rearrangement links TRBV6-5 to TRBJ1-2; D may be TRBD1 (5 bases). Germline V gives CDR1 MNHEY, CDR2 SVGAGI. The V end lost 2 bases, the J end lost 8 bases, and 12 bases lay between the germline ends. This CDR3 is 13 amino acids long. The CDR3 DNA reads as TGTGCCAGCAGTTACAGTCGGGGCGCCGGCTACACCTTC. Translation gives CASSYSRGAGYTF.

The V call is TRBV5-1, the J call TRBJ2-3; D unclear. The CDR3 runs to 15 residues. The V and J ends lost 0 bases and 2 bases respectively, with 10 bases between them. Per the germline V gene, CDR1 is SGHRS and CDR2 is YFSETQ. DNA of the CDR3: TGCGCCAGCAGCTTGGACAGCCGAATCACAGATACGCAGTATTTT. Its protein product is CASSLDSRITDTQYF. Full variable domain (remainder filled in from reference TRBV5-1 and TRBJ2-3): KAGVTQTPRYLIKTRGQQVTLSCSPISGHRSVSWYQQTPGQGLQFLFEYFSETQRNKGNFPGRFSGRQFSNSRSEMNVSTLELGDSALYLCASSLDSRITDTQYFGPGTRLTVL.

The chain couples TRBV5-8 to TRBJ2-5; a possible D gene is TRBD2 (6 bases). Germline V lookup: CDR1 SGHTS, CDR2 YDEGEE. This CDR3 is built from 15 residues. The V end was cut by 0 bases, the J end by 2 bases, with 11 bases between. CDR3: CASSLEGLFQETQYF. The CDR3 DNA sequence: TGTGCCAGCAGCTTGGAGGGACTGTTTCAAGAGACCCAGTACTTC.

The chain combines TRBV27 with TRBJ1-6, with D uncertain. V lost 8 bases and J 7 bases, leaving 6 bases between the germline ends. CDR3 length: 11 residues. Germline V gene sequence: CDR1 MNHEY, CDR2 SMNVEV (reference sequence). CDR3 sequence: CASGPNSPLHF. Here the CDR3 DNA reads TGTGCCAGCGGACCGAATTCACCCCTCCACTTT.

This chain joins TRBV9 and TRBJ2-7, with D perhaps matching TRBD1 (5 bases). V dropped 3 bases and J dropped 3 bases, with 16 bases sitting between them. Germline V gene sequence: CDR1 SGDLS, CDR2 YYNGEE. CDR3 size: 15 residues. CDR3 loop: CASSAPRVGFYEQYF. In nucleotides, the CDR3 is TGTGCCAGCAGCGCCCCCAGGGTAGGTTTCTACGAGCAGTACTTC.

The chain couples TRBV5-4 to TRBJ2-1, with 10 bases aligning to TRBD2. V dropped 3 bases and J dropped 4; count of bases not matched to a gene: 7. CDR3 size: 16 residues. Germline V gene sequence: CDR1 SGHNT, CDR2 YYREEE (reference sequence). The CDR3 sequence is CASSSELAGAYNEQFF. The CDR3 DNA is TGTGCCAGCAGCTCCGAGCTAGCGGGGGCTTACAATGAGCAGTTCTTC.

The chain has TRBV5-1 and TRBJ2-7; D is tentatively TRBD1 or TRBD2 (5 bases each). With 0 bases removed from V and 3 bases from J, the gap between germline ends came to 10 bases. The germline V gene has CDR1 SGHRS and CDR2 YFSETQ. The CDR3 is 14 amino acids. The CDR3 DNA reads TGCGCCAGCAGCTTGGGTAGGGGAGACTACGAGCAGTACTTC. Translated: CASSLGRGDYEQYF.

The rearrangement uses TRBV7-6 and TRBJ2-7; D may be TRBD1 (5 bases). Per the germline V gene, CDR1 is SGHVS and CDR2 is FNYEAQ. The CDR3 is made up of 16 amino acids. The ends were cut back, 0 bases at V and 1 base at J, with 13 bases in the middle. Written as DNA, the CDR3 is TGTGCCAGCAGCTTAGCGGACACCGCTGCATCCTACGAGCAGTACTTC. It codes for CASSLADTAASYEQYF.

This chain joins TRBV12-3 or TRBV12-4 and TRBJ2-7, with TRBD1 matching 7 bases. Trimming at V came to 8 bases and at J to 2 bases, leaving 6 bases not matched to a gene. The CDR3 runs 13 residues. The CDR3 DNA reads as TGTGCCAGCCGCCAACAGGGGACCTACGAGCAGTACTTC. Its translation is CASRQQGTYEQYF.

The gene calls are TRBV19 and TRBJ2-2; D may be TRBD2 (6 bases). The V and J ends lost 4 bases and 6 bases respectively, with 9 bases between them. CDR3 length: 13 amino acids. Germline V gene sequence: CDR1 LNHDA, CDR2 SQIVND (reference sequence). The CDR3, as DNA: TGTGCCAGTAGTACCCGCGGGGCCGGGGAGCTGTTTTTT. Amino acid sequence: CASSTRGAGELFF.

The rearrangement links TRBV6-5 to TRBJ1-2; possibly TRBD1 for D (5 bases). V was cut by 9 bases and J by 5 bases, with 19 bases left in between. Germline lookup yields CDR1 MNHEY and CDR2 SVGAGI. The CDR3 has 14 amino acids. The CDR3 is CASSPPGLLYGYTF. The CDR3, as DNA: TGTGCCAGTAGCCCACCGGGACTCCTTTATGGCTACACCTTC.